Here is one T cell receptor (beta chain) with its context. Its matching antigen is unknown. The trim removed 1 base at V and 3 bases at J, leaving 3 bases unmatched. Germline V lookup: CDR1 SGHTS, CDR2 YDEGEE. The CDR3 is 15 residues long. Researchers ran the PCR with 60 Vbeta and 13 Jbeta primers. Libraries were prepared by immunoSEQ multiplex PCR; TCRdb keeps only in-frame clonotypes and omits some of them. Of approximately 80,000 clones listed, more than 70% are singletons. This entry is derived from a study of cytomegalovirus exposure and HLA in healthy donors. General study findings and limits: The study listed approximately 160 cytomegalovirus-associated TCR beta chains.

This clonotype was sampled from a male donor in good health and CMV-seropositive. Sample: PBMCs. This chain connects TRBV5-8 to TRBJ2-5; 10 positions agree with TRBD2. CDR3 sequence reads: CASSLRTSGEETQYF. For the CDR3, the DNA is TGTGCCAGCAGCTTGAGGACTAGCGGAGAAGAGACCCAGTACTTC.